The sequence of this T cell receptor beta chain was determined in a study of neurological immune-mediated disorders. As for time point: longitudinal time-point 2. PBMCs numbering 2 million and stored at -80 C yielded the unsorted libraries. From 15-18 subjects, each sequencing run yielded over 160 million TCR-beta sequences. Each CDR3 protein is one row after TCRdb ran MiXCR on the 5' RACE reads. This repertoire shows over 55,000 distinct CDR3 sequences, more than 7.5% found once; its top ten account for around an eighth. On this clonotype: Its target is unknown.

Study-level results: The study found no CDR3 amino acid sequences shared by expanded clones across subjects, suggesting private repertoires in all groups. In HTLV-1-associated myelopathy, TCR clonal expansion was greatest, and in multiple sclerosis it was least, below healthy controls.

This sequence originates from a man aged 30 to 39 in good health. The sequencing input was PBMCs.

CDR3 in DNA: TGCGCCAGCAGCCAAGACGGCACAGGGATAACTGAAGCTTTCTTT. Translating it yields CASSQDGTGITEAFF. The rearrangement links TRBV4-1 to TRBJ1-1; tentatively, D is TRBD1 (6 bases). V lost 0 bases, J lost 5 bases, and 13 bases lay in between. Germline lookup yields CDR1 MGHRA and CDR2 YSYEKL. This CDR3 is built from 15 residues.